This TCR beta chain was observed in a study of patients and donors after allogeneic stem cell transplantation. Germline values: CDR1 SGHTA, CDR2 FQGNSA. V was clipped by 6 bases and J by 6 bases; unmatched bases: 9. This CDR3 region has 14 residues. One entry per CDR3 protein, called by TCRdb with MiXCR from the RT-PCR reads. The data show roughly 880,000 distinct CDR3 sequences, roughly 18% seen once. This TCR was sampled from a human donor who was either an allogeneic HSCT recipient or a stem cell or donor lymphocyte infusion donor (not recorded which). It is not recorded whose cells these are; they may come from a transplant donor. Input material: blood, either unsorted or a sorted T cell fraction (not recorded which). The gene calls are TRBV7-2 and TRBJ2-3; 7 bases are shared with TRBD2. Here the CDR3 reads CASRFSGPQDTQYF. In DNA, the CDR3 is TGTGCCAGCAGATTTAGCGGGCCCCAGGATACGCAGTATTTT.